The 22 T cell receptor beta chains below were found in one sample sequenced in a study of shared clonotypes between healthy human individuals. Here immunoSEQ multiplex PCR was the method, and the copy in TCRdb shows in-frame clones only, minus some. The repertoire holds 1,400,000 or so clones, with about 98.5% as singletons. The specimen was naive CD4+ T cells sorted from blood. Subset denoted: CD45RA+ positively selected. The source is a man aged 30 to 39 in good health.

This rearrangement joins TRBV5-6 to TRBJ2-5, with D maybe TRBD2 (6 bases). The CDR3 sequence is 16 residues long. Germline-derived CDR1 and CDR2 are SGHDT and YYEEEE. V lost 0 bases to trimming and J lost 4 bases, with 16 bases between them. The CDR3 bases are TGTGCCAGCAGCTTGGTTAGGTCGGGGGTAGGAGAGACCCAGTACTTC. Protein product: CASSLVRSGVGETQYF.

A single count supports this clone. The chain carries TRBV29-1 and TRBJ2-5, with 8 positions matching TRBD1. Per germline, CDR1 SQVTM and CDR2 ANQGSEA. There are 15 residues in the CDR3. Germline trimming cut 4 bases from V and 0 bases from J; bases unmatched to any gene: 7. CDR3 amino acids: CSVVGYRGYQETQYF. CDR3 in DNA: TGCAGCGTTGTAGGTTACAGGGGGTACCAAGAGACCCAGTACTTC.

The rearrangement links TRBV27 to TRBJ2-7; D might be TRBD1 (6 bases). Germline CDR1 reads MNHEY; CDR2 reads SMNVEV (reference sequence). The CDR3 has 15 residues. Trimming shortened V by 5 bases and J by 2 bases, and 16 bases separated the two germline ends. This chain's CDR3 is CASSPGPGETYEQYF. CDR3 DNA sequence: TGTGCCAGCAGTCCGGGGCCAGGGGAAACCTACGAGCAGTACTTC.

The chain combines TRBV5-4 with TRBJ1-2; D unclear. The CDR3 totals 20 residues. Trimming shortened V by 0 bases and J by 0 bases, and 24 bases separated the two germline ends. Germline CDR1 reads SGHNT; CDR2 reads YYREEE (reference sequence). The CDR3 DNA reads TGTGCCAGCAGCTTGGAGCAATTTTTGGTATTCGACCCCACTAACTATGGCTACACCTTC. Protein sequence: CASSLEQFLVFDPTNYGYTF. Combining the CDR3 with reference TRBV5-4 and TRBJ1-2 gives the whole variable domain ETGVTQSPTHLIKTRGQQVTLRCSSQSGHNTVSWYQQALGQGPQFIFQYYREEENGRGNFPPRFSGLQFPNYSSELNVNALELDDSALYLCASSLEQFLVFDPTNYGYTFGSGTRLTVV.

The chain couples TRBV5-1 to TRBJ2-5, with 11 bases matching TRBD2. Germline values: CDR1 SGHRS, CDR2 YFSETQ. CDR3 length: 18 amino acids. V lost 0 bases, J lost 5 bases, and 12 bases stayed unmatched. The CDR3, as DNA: TGCGCCAGCAGCTTGGGGCTAGCGGGAGGAAACTACGTGGAGACCCAGTACTTC. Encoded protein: CASSLGLAGGNYVETQYF. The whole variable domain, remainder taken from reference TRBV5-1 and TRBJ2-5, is KAGVTQTPRYLIKTRGQQVTLSCSPISGHRSVSWYQQTPGQGLQFLFEYFSETQRNKGNFPGRFSGRQFSNSRSEMNVSTLELGDSALYLCASSLGLAGGNYVETQYFGPGTRLLVL.

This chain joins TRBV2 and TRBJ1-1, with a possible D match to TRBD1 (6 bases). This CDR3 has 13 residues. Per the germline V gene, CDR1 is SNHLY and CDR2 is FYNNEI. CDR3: CAGGAAENTEAFF. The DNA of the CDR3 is TGTGCTGGGGGGGCAGCAGAGAACACTGAAGCTTTCTTT. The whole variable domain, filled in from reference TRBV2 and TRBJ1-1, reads EPEVTQTPSHQVTQMGQEVILRCVPISNHLYFYWYRQILGQKVEFLVSFYNNEISEKSEIFDDQFSVERPDGSNFTLKIRSTKLEDSAMYFCAGGAAENTEAFFGQGTRLTVV.

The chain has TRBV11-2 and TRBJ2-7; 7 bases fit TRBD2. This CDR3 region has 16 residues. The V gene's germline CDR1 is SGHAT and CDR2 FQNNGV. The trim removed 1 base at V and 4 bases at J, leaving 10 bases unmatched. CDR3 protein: CASSLGGRDFWYEQYF. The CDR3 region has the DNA TGTGCCAGCAGCTTAGGTGGGAGGGACTTTTGGTACGAGCAGTACTTC.

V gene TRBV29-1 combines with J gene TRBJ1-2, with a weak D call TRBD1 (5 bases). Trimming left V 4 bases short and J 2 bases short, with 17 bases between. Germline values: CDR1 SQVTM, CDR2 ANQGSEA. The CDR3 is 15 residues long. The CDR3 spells CSVAPRQKINYGYTF. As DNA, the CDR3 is TGCAGCGTTGCCCCCAGACAGAAGATAAACTATGGCTACACCTTC.

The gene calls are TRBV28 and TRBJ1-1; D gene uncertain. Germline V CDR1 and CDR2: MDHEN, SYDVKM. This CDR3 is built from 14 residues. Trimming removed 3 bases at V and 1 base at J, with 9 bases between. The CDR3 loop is CASSLRAGNTEAFF. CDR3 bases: TGTGCCAGCAGTTTGAGGGCCGGGAACACTGAAGCTTTCTTT.

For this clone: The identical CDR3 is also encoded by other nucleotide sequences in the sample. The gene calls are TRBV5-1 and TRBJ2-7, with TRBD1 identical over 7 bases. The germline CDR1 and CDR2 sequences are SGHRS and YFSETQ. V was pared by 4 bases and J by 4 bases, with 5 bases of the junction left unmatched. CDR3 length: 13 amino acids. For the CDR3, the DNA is TGCGCCAGCAGCCCGACAGGGCCATACGAGCAGTACTTC. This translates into CASSPTGPYEQYF.

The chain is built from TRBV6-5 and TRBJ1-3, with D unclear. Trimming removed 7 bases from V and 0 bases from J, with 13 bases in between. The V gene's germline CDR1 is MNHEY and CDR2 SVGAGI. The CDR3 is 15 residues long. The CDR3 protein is CASTQTGSSGNTIYF. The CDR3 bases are TGTGCCAGCACCCAAACGGGGAGCTCTGGAAACACCATATATTTT.

This chain's CDR3 is CASSERPAGGSYNEQFF. The CDR3 DNA reads as TGTGCCAGCAGTGAAAGGCCAGCGGGAGGGTCCTACAATGAGCAGTTCTTC. The chain links TRBV9 to TRBJ2-1; TRBD2 aligns across 10 bases. The CDR3 runs 17 residues. Per the germline V gene, CDR1 is SGDLS and CDR2 is YYNGEE. The V gene end was trimmed by 5 bases and the J gene end by 1 base; junction bases not matched to a gene: 9.

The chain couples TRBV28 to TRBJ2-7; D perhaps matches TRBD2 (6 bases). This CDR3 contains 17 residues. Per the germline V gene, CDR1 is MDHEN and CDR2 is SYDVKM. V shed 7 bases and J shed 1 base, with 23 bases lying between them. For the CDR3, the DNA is TGTGCCAGCACCCCTCGGGGGTTAGCCCTTAAATCCTACGAGCAGTACTTC. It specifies CASTPRGLALKSYEQYF.

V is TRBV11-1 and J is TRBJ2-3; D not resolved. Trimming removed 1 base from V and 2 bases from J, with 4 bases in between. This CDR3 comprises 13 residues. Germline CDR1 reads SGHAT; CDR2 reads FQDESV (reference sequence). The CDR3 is CASSLVLTDTQYF. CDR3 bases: TGTGCCAGCAGCTTAGTTCTCACAGATACGCAGTATTTT.

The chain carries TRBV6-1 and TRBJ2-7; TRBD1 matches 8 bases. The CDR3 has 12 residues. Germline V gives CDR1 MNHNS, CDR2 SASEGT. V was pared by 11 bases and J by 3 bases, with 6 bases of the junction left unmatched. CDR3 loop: CALRTGNYEQYF. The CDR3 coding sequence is TGTGCCCTCAGGACAGGGAACTACGAGCAGTACTTC.

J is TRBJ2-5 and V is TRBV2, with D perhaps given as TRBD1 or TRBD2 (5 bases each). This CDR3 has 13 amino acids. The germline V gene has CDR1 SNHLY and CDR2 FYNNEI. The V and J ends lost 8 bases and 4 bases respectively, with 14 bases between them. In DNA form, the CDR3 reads TGTGCCAGCCTCTCCGGGACCGGAGAGACCCAGTACTTC. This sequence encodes CASLSGTGETQYF.

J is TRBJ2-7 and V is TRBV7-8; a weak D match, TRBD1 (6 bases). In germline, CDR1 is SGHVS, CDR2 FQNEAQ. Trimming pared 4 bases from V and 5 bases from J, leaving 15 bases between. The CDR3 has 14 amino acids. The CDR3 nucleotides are TGTGCCAGCAGCTCGACAGGTATGGTGGACGAGCAGTACTTC. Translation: CASSSTGMVDEQYF.

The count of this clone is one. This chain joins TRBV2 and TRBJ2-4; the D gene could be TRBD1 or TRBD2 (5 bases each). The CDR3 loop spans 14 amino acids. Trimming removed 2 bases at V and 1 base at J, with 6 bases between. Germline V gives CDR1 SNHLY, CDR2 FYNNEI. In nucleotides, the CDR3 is TGTGCCAGCAGTGAATGGGGGGCCAAAAACATTCAGTACTTC. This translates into CASSEWGAKNIQYF.

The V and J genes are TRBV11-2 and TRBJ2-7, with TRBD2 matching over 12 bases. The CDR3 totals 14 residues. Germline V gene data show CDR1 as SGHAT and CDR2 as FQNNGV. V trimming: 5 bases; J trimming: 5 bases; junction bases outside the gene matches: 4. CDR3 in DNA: TGTGCCAGCAGCGGTGGACTAGCGGGACACGAGCAGTACTTC. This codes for CASSGGLAGHEQYF.

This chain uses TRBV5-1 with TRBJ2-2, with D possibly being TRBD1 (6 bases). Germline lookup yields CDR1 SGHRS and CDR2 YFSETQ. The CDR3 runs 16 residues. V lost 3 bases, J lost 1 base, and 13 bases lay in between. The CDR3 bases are TGCGCCAGCAGCTACAAGACAGGATTGAACACCGGGGAGCTGTTTTTT. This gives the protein CASSYKTGLNTGELFF. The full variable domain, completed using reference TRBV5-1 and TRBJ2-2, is KAGVTQTPRYLIKTRGQQVTLSCSPISGHRSVSWYQQTPGQGLQFLFEYFSETQRNKGNFPGRFSGRQFSNSRSEMNVSTLELGDSALYLCASSYKTGLNTGELFFGEGSRLTVL.

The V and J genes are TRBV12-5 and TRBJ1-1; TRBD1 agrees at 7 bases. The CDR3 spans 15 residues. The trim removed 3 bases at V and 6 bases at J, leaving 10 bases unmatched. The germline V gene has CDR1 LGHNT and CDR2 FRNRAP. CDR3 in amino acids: CASGLGDRDFPEAFF. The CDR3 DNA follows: TGTGCTAGTGGTTTAGGGGACAGAGATTTCCCTGAAGCTTTCTTT.

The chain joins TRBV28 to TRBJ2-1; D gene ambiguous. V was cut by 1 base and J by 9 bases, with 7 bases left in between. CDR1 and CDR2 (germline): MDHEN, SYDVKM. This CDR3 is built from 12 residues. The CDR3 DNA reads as TGTGCCAGCAGTTTATACGACTTTGAGCAGTTCTTC. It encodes CASSLYDFEQFF.